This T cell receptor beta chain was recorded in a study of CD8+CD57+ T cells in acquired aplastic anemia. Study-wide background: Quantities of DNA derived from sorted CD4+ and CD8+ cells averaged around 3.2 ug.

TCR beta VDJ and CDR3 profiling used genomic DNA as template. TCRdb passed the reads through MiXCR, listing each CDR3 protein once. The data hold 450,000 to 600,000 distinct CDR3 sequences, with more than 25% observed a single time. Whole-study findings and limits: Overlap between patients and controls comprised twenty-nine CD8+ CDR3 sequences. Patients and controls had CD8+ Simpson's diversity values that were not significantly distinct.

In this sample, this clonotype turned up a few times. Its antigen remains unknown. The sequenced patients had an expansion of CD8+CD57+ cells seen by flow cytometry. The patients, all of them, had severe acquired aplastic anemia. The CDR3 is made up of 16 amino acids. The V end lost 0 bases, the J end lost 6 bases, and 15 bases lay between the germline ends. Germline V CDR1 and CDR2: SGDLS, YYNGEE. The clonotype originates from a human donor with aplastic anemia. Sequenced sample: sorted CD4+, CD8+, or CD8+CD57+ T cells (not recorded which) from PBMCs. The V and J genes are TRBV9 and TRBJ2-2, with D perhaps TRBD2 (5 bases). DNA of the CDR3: TGTGCCAGCAGCGTAGCGGCTAGCTCAGTCGCCGGGGAGCTGTTTTTT. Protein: CASSVAASSVAGELFF.